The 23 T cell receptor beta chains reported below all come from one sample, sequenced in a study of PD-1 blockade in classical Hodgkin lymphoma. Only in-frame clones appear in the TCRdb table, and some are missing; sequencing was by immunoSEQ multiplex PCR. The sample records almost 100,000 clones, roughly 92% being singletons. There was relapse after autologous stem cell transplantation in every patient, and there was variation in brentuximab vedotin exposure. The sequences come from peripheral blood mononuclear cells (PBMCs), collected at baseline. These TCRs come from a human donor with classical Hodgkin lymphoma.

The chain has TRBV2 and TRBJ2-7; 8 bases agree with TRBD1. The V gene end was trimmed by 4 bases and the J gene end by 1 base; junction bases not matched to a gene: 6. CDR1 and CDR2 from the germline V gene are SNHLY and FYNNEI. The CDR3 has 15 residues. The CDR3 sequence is CASSGQGLSSYEQYF. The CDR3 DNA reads TGTGCCAGCAGTGGACAGGGGCTAAGTTCCTACGAGCAGTACTTC.

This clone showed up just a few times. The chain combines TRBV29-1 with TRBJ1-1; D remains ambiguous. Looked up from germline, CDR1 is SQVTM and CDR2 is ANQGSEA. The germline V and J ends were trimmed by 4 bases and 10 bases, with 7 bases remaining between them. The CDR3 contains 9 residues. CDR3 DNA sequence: TGCAGCGTTGGAAGCGGAGCTTTCTTT. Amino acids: CSVGSGAFF.

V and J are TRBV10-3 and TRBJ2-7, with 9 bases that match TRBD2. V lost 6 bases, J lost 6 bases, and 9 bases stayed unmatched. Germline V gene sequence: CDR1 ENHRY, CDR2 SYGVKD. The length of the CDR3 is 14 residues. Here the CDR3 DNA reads TGTGCCATCAGGGTAATAGCGGGAGCCGGCGAGCAGTACTTC. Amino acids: CAIRVIAGAGEQYF.

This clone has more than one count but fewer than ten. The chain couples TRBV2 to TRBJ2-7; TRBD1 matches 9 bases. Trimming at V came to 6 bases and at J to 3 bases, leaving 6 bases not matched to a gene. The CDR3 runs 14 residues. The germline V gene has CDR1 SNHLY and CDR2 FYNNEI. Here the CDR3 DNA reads TGTGCCAGCAGCCCAGGGACAGGGAGCTACGAGCAGTACTTC. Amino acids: CASSPGTGSYEQYF.

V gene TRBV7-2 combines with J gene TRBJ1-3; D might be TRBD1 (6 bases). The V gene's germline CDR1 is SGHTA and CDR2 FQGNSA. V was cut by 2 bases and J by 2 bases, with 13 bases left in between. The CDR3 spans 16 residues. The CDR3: CASSLISAGAGNTIYF. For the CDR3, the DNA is TGTGCCAGCAGCTTAATCAGTGCAGGGGCTGGAAACACCATATATTTT.

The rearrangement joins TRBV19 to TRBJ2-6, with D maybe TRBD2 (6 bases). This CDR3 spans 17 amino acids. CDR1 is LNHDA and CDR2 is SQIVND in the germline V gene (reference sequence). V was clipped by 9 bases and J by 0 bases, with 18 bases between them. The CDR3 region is CASSPKVGGSGANVLTF. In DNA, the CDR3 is TGTGCCAGCAGTCCTAAGGTGGGGGGCTCTGGGGCCAACGTCCTGACTTTC. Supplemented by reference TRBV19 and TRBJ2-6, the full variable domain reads DGGITQSPKYLFRKEGQNVTLSCEQNLNHDAMYWYRQDPGQGLRLIYYSQIVNDFQKGDIAEGYSVSREKKESFPLTVTSAQKNPTAFYLCASSPKVGGSGANVLTFGAGSRLTVL.

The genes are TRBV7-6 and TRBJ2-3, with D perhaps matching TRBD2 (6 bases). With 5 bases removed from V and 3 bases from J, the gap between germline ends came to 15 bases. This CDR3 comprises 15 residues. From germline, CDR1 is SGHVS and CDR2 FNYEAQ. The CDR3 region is CASSPIAVATDTQYF. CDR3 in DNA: TGTGCCAGCAGCCCCATAGCGGTGGCGACAGATACGCAGTATTTT.

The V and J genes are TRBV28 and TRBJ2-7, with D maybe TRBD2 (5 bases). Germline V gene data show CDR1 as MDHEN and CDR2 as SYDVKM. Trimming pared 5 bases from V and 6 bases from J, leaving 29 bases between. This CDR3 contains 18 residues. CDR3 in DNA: TGTGCCAGCAGTGTCGCACGGCGAGCAGTTACGCTAGCAACCGAGCAGTACTTC. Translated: CASSVARRAVTLATEQYF.

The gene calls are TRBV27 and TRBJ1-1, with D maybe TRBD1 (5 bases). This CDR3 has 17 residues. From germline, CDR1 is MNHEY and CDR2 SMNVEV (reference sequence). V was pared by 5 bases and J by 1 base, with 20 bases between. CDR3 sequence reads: CASSNRNRGVANTEAFF. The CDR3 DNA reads TGTGCCAGCAGTAACCGGAATAGGGGCGTCGCGAACACTGAAGCTTTCTTT.

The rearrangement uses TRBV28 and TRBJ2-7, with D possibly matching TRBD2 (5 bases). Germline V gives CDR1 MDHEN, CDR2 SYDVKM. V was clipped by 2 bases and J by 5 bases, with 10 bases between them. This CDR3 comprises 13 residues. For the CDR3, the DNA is TGTGCCAGCAGTTTAGCGCCCGGGGACGAGCAGTACTTC. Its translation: CASSLAPGDEQYF.

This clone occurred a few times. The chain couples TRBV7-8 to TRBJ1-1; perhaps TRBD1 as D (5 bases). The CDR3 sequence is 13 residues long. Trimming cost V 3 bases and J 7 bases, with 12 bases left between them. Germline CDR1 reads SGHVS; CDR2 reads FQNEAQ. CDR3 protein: CASSFRRDVEAFF. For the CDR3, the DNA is TGTGCCAGCAGCTTCCGGCGGGACGTTGAAGCTTTCTTT.

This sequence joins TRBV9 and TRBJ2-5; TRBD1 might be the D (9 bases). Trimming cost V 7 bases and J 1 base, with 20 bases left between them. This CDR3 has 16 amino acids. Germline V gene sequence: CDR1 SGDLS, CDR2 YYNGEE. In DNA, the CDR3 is TGTGCCAGCGGCGGGGGGACAGGGACCTTCCAAGAGACCCAGTACTTC. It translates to CASGGGTGTFQETQYF.

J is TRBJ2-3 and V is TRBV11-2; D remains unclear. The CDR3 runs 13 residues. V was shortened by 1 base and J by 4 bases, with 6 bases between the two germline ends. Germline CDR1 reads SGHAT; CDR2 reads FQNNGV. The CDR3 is CASSLVPSDTQYF. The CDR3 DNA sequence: TGTGCCAGCAGCTTAGTCCCTTCAGATACGCAGTATTTT.

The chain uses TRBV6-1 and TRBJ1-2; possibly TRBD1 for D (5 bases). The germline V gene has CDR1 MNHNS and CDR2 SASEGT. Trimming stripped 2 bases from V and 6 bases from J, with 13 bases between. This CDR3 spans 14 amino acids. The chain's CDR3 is CASSEPGREDGYTF. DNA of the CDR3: TGTGCCAGCAGTGAACCGGGCAGGGAGGATGGCTACACCTTC.

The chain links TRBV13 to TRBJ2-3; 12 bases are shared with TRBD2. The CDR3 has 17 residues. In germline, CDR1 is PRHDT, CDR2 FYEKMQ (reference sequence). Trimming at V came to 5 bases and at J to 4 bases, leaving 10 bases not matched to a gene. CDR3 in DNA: TGTGCCAGCAGCCCTATTGCGGGACTAGCGGGTGCAGATACGCAGTATTTT. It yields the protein CASSPIAGLAGADTQYF.

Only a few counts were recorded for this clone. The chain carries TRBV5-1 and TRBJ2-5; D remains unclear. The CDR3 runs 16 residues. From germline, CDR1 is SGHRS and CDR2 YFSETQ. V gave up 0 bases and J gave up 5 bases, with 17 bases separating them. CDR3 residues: CASSLVGAQRQETQYF. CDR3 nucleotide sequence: TGCGCCAGCAGCTTGGTAGGTGCCCAAAGGCAGGAGACCCAGTACTTC.

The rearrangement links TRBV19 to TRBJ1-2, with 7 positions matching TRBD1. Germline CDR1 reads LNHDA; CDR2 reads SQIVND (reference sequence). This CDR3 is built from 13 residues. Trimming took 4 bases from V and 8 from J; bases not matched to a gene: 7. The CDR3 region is CASSTTGQAGYTF. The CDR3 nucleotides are TGTGCCAGTAGTACCACCGGACAGGCCGGCTACACCTTC.

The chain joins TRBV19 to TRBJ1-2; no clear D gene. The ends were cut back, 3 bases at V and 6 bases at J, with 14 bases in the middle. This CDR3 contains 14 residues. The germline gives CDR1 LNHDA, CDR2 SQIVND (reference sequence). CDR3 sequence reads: CASSILGLPHGYTF. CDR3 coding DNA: TGTGCCAGTAGTATTCTCGGTCTGCCCCATGGCTACACCTTC. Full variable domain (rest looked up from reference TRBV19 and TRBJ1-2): DGGITQSPKYLFRKEGQNVTLSCEQNLNHDAMYWYRQDPGQGLRLIYYSQIVNDFQKGDIAEGYSVSREKKESFPLTVTSAQKNPTAFYLCASSILGLPHGYTFGSGTRLTVV.

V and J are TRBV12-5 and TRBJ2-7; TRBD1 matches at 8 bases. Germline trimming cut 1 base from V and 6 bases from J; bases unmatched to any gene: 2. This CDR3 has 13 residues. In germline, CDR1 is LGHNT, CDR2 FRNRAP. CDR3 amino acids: CASGLGGQGEQYF. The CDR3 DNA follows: TGTGCTAGTGGTTTGGGAGGACAGGGCGAGCAGTACTTC.

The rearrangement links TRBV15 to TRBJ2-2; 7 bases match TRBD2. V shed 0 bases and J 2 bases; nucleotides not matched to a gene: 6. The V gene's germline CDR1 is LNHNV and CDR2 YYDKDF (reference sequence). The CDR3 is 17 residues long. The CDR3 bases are TGTGCCACCAGCAGAGAACTAGGCGGGGGAAACACCGGGGAGCTGTTTTTT. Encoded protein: CATSRELGGGNTGELFF.

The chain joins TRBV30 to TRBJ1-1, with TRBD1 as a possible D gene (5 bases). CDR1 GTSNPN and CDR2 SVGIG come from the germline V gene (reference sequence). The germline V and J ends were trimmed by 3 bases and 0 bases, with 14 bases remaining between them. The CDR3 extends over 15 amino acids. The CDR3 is CAWRVAGGMNTEAFF. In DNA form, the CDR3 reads TGTGCCTGGAGGGTTGCCGGGGGAATGAACACTGAAGCTTTCTTT.

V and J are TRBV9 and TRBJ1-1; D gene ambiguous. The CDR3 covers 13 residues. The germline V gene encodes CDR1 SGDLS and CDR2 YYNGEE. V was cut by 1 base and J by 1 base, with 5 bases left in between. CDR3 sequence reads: CASSVKANTEAFF. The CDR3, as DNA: TGTGCCAGCAGCGTAAAAGCGAACACTGAAGCTTTCTTT.

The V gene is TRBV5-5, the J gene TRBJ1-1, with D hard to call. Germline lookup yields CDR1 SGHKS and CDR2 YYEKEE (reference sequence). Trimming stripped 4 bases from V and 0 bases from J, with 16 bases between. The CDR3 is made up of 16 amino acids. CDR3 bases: TGTGCCAGCAGCACCGGTGGAAGACACATGAACACTGAAGCTTTCTTT. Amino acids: CASSTGGRHMNTEAFF.